The 27 T cell receptor beta chains presented below share a single source sample, sequenced in a study of T cell responses to AZD1222 COVID-19 vaccine. The method was immunoSEQ multiplex PCR; TCRdb's version includes in-frame clones alone and lacks a portion of them. This sample has 150,000 to 200,000 clones, with 92% found just once. The source material was peripheral blood, sampled 28 days after the second AZD1222 dose. These TCRs come from an adult who received the AZD1222 COVID-19 vaccine.

J is TRBJ2-1 and V is TRBV7-6; D is uncertain. The V gene lost 1 base and the J gene lost 0 bases, with 10 bases spanning the gap. The CDR3 extends over 16 amino acids. Germline-derived CDR1 and CDR2 are SGHVS and FNYEAQ. The CDR3 loop reads CASSLEPGSSYNEQFF. CDR3 DNA: TGTGCCAGCAGCTTAGAGCCAGGTAGCTCCTACAATGAGCAGTTCTTC.

The J gene is TRBJ2-4, the V gene TRBV3-1 (or the pseudogene TRBV3-2); 9 nucleotides match TRBD1. Per germline, CDR1 LGHDT and CDR2 YNNKEL (reference sequence). The CDR3 spans 15 residues. The V gene end was trimmed by 4 bases and the J gene end by 6 bases; junction bases not matched to a gene: 7. The CDR3 here is CASSRNRGPLNIQYF. The CDR3, as DNA: TGTGCCAGCAGCCGGAACAGGGGGCCCTTAAACATTCAGTACTTC.

The V call is TRBV19, the J call TRBJ2-7, with 16 positions matching TRBD2. CDR1 and CDR2 (germline): LNHDA, SQIVND (reference sequence). This CDR3 spans 16 amino acids. With V trimmed by 8 bases and J by 2 bases, 6 bases remained unmatched. The CDR3 here is CASALGTSGGAYEQYF. CDR3 bases: TGTGCCAGTGCCCTGGGGACTAGCGGGGGGGCCTACGAGCAGTACTTC.

The genes are TRBV11-2 and TRBJ2-5; D not resolved. Germline V gene lookup returns CDR1 SGHAT and CDR2 FQNNGV. The CDR3 has 11 residues. Between the trimmed V and J ends, which lost 4 bases and 2 bases, there was a span of 2 bases. CDR3 bases: TGTGCCAGCAGCTCGCAAGAGACCCAGTACTTC. Its protein product is CASSSQETQYF.

The rearrangement joins TRBV6-1 to TRBJ1-2; no firm D call. The V end was cut by 3 bases, the J end by 2 bases, with 7 bases between. CDR1 and CDR2 (germline): MNHNS, SASEGT. This CDR3 is 13 amino acids long. Here the CDR3 reads CASSDSRNYGYTF. The CDR3 nucleotides are TGTGCCAGCAGTGACAGCCGAAACTATGGCTACACCTTC.

The DNA for the CDR3 is TGTGCCAGCAGCTTAGCCCCAACAGGGTCCCATGGCTACACCTTC. Translated: CASSLAPTGSHGYTF. The V gene is TRBV7-8, the J gene TRBJ1-2; D is possibly TRBD1 (6 bases). The CDR3 is 15 residues long. Germline CDR1 is SGHVS and CDR2 is FQNEAQ. Trimming shortened V by 0 bases and J by 6 bases, and 14 bases separated the two germline ends. The full variable domain, completed using reference TRBV7-8 and TRBJ1-2, is GAGVSQSPRYKVAKRGQDVALRCDPISGHVSLFWYQQALGQGPEFLTYFQNEAQLDKSGLPSDRFFAERPEGSVSTLKIQRTQQEDSAVYLCASSLAPTGSHGYTFGSGTRLTVV.

CDR3 loop: CASSLGQGARDEQFF. The CDR3 bases are TGTGCCAGCAGCCTGGGACAGGGGGCTCGGGATGAGCAGTTCTTC. The gene calls are TRBV5-6 and TRBJ2-1; 12 nucleotides match TRBD1. J was trimmed by 8 bases and V by 4 bases; bases with no gene match: 7. The CDR3 consists of 15 residues. Germline V CDR1 and CDR2: SGHDT, YYEEEE.

The genes are TRBV5-1 and TRBJ1-1; no firm D call. The length of the CDR3 is 14 residues. Germline V gene lookup returns CDR1 SGHRS and CDR2 YFSETQ. Trimming cost V 6 bases and J 0 bases, with 12 bases left between them. The CDR3 region has the DNA TGCGCCAGCACCCGGGGAGGGCTGAACACTGAAGCTTTCTTT. Translation gives CASTRGGLNTEAFF.

V gene TRBV30 combines with J gene TRBJ1-2; 7 nucleotides align to TRBD1. There are 11 residues in the CDR3. The germline CDR1 and CDR2 sequences are GTSNPN and SVGIG (reference sequence). The V gene end was trimmed by 4 bases and the J gene end by 10 bases; junction bases not matched to a gene: 6. The CDR3 loop reads CAWTRTGHYTF. CDR3 in DNA: TGTGCCTGGACCCGGACAGGACACTACACCTTC.

V usage is TRBV3-1 (or the pseudogene TRBV3-2) and J usage is TRBJ2-7, with a tentative D call TRBD1 (5 bases). V was shortened by 4 bases and J by 0 bases, with 22 bases between the two germline ends. The germline gives CDR1 LGHDT, CDR2 YNNKEL (reference sequence). This CDR3 is 18 amino acids long. The CDR3 nucleotides are TGTGCCAGCAGCCCCTCATACCGACAGCCATTCAGCTCCTACGAGCAGTACTTC. Translating it yields CASSPSYRQPFSSYEQYF.

The gene calls are TRBV9 and TRBJ2-2, with 9 positions matching TRBD2. CDR1 is SGDLS, CDR2 YYNGEE, per germline. V shed 4 bases, J shed 3 bases, and the junction held 10 bases outside the gene matches. CDR3 length equals 17 residues. The CDR3 region is CASSPSGAGGYTGELFF. The CDR3, as DNA: TGTGCCAGCAGCCCCTCGGGAGCGGGAGGTTACACCGGGGAGCTGTTTTTT.

The chain links TRBV5-1 to TRBJ2-6; possibly TRBD1 for D (6 bases). Trimming left V 3 bases short and J 0 bases short, with 10 bases between. Germline V lookup: CDR1 SGHRS, CDR2 YFSETQ. The CDR3 length is 16 residues. CDR3 DNA: TGCGCCAGCAGCTCAGAGGGACACTCTGGGGCCAACGTCCTGACTTTC. It is translated as CASSSEGHSGANVLTF.

The V call is TRBV19, the J call TRBJ1-2, with TRBD1 matching over 7 bases. Germline CDR1 reads LNHDA; CDR2 reads SQIVND (reference sequence). The J segment lost 4 bases and the V segment lost 5 bases, leaving 10 bases of the junction unmatched. The CDR3 consists of 15 residues. The CDR3 DNA is TGTGCCAGTAGTCCCCTGGGAGGGGGCGGCTATGGCTACACCTTC. Protein: CASSPLGGGGYGYTF. The entire variable domain, with the rest obtained from reference TRBV19 and TRBJ1-2, is as follows: DGGITQSPKYLFRKEGQNVTLSCEQNLNHDAMYWYRQDPGQGLRLIYYSQIVNDFQKGDIAEGYSVSREKKESFPLTVTSAQKNPTAFYLCASSPLGGGGYGYTFGSGTRLTVV.

This clone was seen only once. The chain uses TRBV29-1 and TRBJ2-7; D call uncertain. Germline V gene data show CDR1 as SQVTM and CDR2 as ANQGSEA. Trimming stripped 0 bases from V and 2 bases from J, with 14 bases between. CDR3 size: 15 residues. CDR3 in amino acids: CSVEDPLQEAYEQYF. As DNA, the CDR3 is TGCAGCGTTGAAGATCCCCTCCAAGAGGCCTACGAGCAGTACTTC.

The chain couples TRBV4-3 to TRBJ2-3; TRBD1 might be the D (5 bases). The CDR3 loop spans 14 amino acids. CDR1 is LGHNA and CDR2 is YSLEER in the germline V gene. Between the trimmed V and J ends, which lost 1 base and 4 bases, there was a span of 9 bases. CDR3 nucleotides: TGCGCCAGCAGCCAAGGACAGAGGCCAGATACGCAGTATTTT. It is translated as CASSQGQRPDTQYF.

DNA for the CDR3: TGTGCCAGCAGTCCTCAAATTCAGCCCCAGCATTTT. This encodes CASSPQIQPQHF. The chain links TRBV12-3 or TRBV12-4 to TRBJ1-5, with D hard to call. Trimming removed 5 bases from V and 6 bases from J, with 8 bases in between. The CDR3 sequence is 12 residues long.

The chain uses TRBV2 and TRBJ1-2; D is unclear. V was shortened by 6 bases and J by 2 bases, with 13 bases between the two germline ends. CDR1 and CDR2 (germline): SNHLY, FYNNEI. This CDR3 is built from 14 residues. DNA for the CDR3: TGTGCCAGCAGCGACCTATTTTCGAACTATGGCTACACCTTC. Translated, it gives CASSDLFSNYGYTF.

The genes are TRBV3-1 (or the pseudogene TRBV3-2) and TRBJ1-4, with TRBD1 as a possible D gene (5 bases). This CDR3 is built from 15 residues. From germline, CDR1 is LGHDT and CDR2 YNNKEL (reference sequence). Trimming shortened V by 2 bases and J by 7 bases, and 14 bases separated the two germline ends. The CDR3 DNA reads as TGTGCCAGCAGCCAATCGGCGGGGCGGTCTGAAAAACTGTTTTTT. Translated: CASSQSAGRSEKLFF.

This clone was detected only once. CDR3 amino acids: CASSTRGSGNTIYF. The CDR3 bases are TGTGCCAGCAGCACCAGGGGGAGTGGAAACACCATATATTTT. This chain links TRBV21-1 with TRBJ1-3; TRBD1, the D gene given by the table, was not confirmed from the DNA. TRBV21-1 is recorded as a pseudogene. The CDR3 extends over 14 amino acids.

The V gene is TRBV6-5, the J gene TRBJ1-3; D is perhaps TRBD1 (6 bases). The V gene lost 5 bases and the J gene lost 4 bases, with 12 bases spanning the gap. Germline V lookup: CDR1 MNHEY, CDR2 SVGAGI. This CDR3 has 14 residues. The DNA of the CDR3 is TGTGCCAGCAGTAAGGGGGTGGGAGGAAACACCATATATTTT. Translation: CASSKGVGGNTIYF.

The rearrangement uses TRBV11-2 and TRBJ1-4, with a tentative D call TRBD1 (5 bases). Trimming removed 2 bases from V and 1 base from J, with 14 bases in between. The CDR3 sequence is 17 residues long. Germline assignment: CDR1 SGHAT and CDR2 FQNNGV. In nucleotides, the CDR3 is TGTGCCAGCAGCTTACGAAGAGGGGAAGGAACTAATGAAAAACTGTTTTTT. It codes for CASSLRRGEGTNEKLFF.

This clone came up once. The V and J genes are TRBV11-2 and TRBJ1-1, with D unclear. The germline CDR1 and CDR2 sequences are SGHAT and FQNNGV. The CDR3 runs to 13 residues. Between the trimmed V and J ends, which lost 5 bases and 1 base, there was a span of 8 bases. CDR3 DNA: TGTGCCAGCAGCCGTACACAGAACACTGAAGCTTTCTTT. It codes for CASSRTQNTEAFF.

V and J are TRBV29-1 and TRBJ1-2; D gene ambiguous. V was pared by 0 bases and J by 1 base, with 3 bases between. Per the germline V gene, CDR1 is SQVTM and CDR2 is ANQGSEA. CDR3 length equals 12 residues. The CDR3 sequence is CSVEDGNYGYTF. In nucleotides, the CDR3 is TGCAGCGTTGAAGACGGTAACTATGGCTACACCTTC.

The chain recombines TRBV6-2 or TRBV6-3 with TRBJ2-5, with 15 bases fitting TRBD2. Germline loops: CDR1 MNHEY, CDR2 SVGEGT. The CDR3 length is 18 residues. V lost 2 bases, J lost 5 bases, and 9 bases stayed unmatched. The CDR3 nucleotides are TGTGCCAGCAGTTACCCCGGGACTAGCGGGGGGATTAGGGAGACCCAGTACTTC. Translating it yields CASSYPGTSGGIRETQYF.

The chain is built from TRBV19 and TRBJ1-2, with D unclear. CDR1 LNHDA and CDR2 SQIVND come from the germline V gene (reference sequence). The CDR3 sequence is 14 residues long. The germline V and J ends were trimmed by 4 bases and 4 bases, with 13 bases remaining between them. The CDR3 bases are TGTGCCAGTAGTAGGGCCCTCGACCTCTATGGCTACACCTTC. As protein: CASSRALDLYGYTF. Looking up the rest from reference TRBV19 and TRBJ1-2 gives the full variable domain: DGGITQSPKYLFRKEGQNVTLSCEQNLNHDAMYWYRQDPGQGLRLIYYSQIVNDFQKGDIAEGYSVSREKKESFPLTVTSAQKNPTAFYLCASSRALDLYGYTFGSGTRLTVV.

The chain recombines TRBV9 with TRBJ2-5; 8 bases match TRBD2. The CDR3 extends over 13 amino acids. V gave up 6 bases and J gave up 4 bases; unmatched junction bases: 5. Per germline, CDR1 SGDLS and CDR2 YYNGEE. As DNA, the CDR3 is TGTGCCAGCAACCGGGGGGGACTAGAGACCCAGTACTTC. Translating gives CASNRGGLETQYF.

This sequence joins TRBV19 and TRBJ2-2; TRBD1 aligns across 9 bases. From germline, CDR1 is LNHDA and CDR2 SQIVND (reference sequence). CDR3 length: 14 amino acids. With 9 bases clipped from V and 3 bases from J, the junction kept 5 bases outside the gene matches. In nucleotides, the CDR3 is TGTGCCAGCCACCGGGACAGGGACACCGGGGAGCTGTTTTTT. Amino acids: CASHRDRDTGELFF.